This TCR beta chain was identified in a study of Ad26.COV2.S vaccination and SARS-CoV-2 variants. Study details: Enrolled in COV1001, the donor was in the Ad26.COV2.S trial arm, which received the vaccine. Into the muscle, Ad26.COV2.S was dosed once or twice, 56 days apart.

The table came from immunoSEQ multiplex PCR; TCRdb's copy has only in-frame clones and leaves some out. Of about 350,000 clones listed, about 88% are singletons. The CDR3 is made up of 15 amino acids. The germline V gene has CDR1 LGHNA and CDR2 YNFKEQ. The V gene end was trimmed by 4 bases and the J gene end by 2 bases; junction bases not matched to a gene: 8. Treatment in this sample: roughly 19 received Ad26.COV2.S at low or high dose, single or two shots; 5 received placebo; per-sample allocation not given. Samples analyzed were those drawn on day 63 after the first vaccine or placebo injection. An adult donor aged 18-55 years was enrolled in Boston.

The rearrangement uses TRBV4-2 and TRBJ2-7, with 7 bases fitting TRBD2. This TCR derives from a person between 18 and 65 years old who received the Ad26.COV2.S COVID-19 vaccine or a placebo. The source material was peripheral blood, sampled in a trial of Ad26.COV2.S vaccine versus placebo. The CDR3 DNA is TGTGCCAGCAGCCTCTCTAGCGGAAACCCCTACGAGCAGTACTTC. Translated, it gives CASSLSSGNPYEQYF.